The 8 T cell receptor beta chains below come from one sample, sequenced in a study of Graves' ophthalmopathy and Graves' hyperthyroidism. CDR3 regions of TCR beta were amplified from RNA transcripts. The library came from an HTBI-primed first-round RT-PCR and a second-round multiplex PCR. TCRdb processed the multiplex PCR reads anew with MiXCR; each CDR3 protein has one entry. The repertoire holds over a million distinct CDR3 sequences, with less than 45% as singletons. The specimen sequenced was peripheral blood or thyroid tissue (not recorded which). The receptor source for this set is an adult man with Graves' hyperthyroidism.

Details on this clonotype: No conserved phenylalanine or tryptophan is present at the end of the CDR3, so a read error is the likely explanation. No DNA is shown, since the ends of the CDR3 on it are uncertain; the CDR3 is the one TCRdb lists. The rearrangement joins TRBV13 to TRBJ2-6; the table gives TRBD1 as D, unverified against the DNA. Germline assignment: CDR1 PRHDT and CDR2 FYEKMQ (reference sequence). Both ends counted, the CDR3 spans 8 residues. CDR3 in amino acids: CASSLLGT.

This clonotype occurred many times. V is TRBV12-3 or TRBV12-4 and J is TRBJ2-7; no definite D call. The CDR3 has 14 amino acids. Deletions cut 5 bases from V and 0 bases from J, with 11 bases between. CDR3 DNA sequence: TGTGCCAGCAGTCCTACCCTAGGCTCCTACGAGCAGTACTTC. Translating gives CASSPTLGSYEQYF.

The chain is built from TRBV24-1 and TRBJ2-3, with 14 bases identical to TRBD2. The CDR3 spans 21 residues. Germline V gene lookup returns CDR1 KGHDR and CDR2 SFDVKD. V was clipped by 3 bases and J by 2 bases; unmatched bases: 15. CDR3 sequence reads: CATSDPRTSGGPSEFTDTQYF. The DNA of the CDR3 is TGTGCCACCAGTGATCCAAGGACTAGCGGGGGGCCGTCCGAATTCACAGATACGCAGTATTTT.

Points on this clonotype: It may be a read error: a sequence one base away is much more abundant. The chain has TRBV10-3 and TRBJ2-7; 7 bases are shared with TRBD1. The CDR3 is 14 residues long. The trim removed 7 bases at V and 3 bases at J, leaving 9 bases unmatched. Germline lookup yields CDR1 ENHRY and CDR2 SYGVKD. CDR3 coding DNA: TGTGCCATCAACGACGGCCGACAGGGCTACGAGCAGTACTTC. Protein: CAINDGRQGYEQYF.

This clonotype was observed many times. This chain joins TRBV4-3 and TRBJ1-5; tentative D call: TRBD1 (5 bases). This CDR3 comprises 15 residues. Germline V gene data show CDR1 as LGHNA and CDR2 as YSLEER. Deletions cut 0 bases from V and 3 bases from J, with 9 bases between. CDR3 bases: TGCGCCAGCAGCCAAGATCCGGGACCCAATCAGCCCCAGCATTTT. Translated: CASSQDPGPNQPQHF.

This clonotype was found many times. The chain recombines TRBV6-5 with TRBJ1-2; D possibly corresponds to TRBD1 (5 bases). Germline values: CDR1 MNHEY, CDR2 SVGAGI. CDR3 length equals 14 residues. Deletions cut 10 bases from V and 1 base from J, with 16 bases between. In DNA, the CDR3 is TGTGCCACGTCGGACATCGGGCGTAACTATGGCTACACCTTC. Its protein product is CATSDIGRNYGYTF.

For this clonotype: Possible read error: a much larger clone is one base away. The CDR3 DNA reads as TGTGCCAGCAGCGGCTCCGGGACTTCCAGCCCTCGGGGCTTCACCTTC. Its protein is CASSGSGTSSPRGFTF. V and J are TRBV9 and TRBJ1-2, with a weak D call TRBD1 (5 bases). The CDR3 consists of 16 residues. In germline, CDR1 is SGDLS, CDR2 YYNGEE.

This clonotype has a handful of counts. The chain is built from TRBV29-1 and TRBJ2-6; D is unclear. The germline CDR1 and CDR2 sequences are SQVTM and ANQGSEA. The V end was cut by 4 bases, the J end by 2 bases, with 9 bases between. The CDR3 spans 14 residues. The CDR3 is CSVAPQAGANVLTF. The CDR3 DNA is TGCAGCGTTGCGCCTCAGGCTGGGGCCAACGTCCTGACTTTC. The full variable domain, with the rest looked up from reference TRBV29-1 and TRBJ2-6, is SAVISQKPSRDICQRGTSLTIQCQVDSQVTMMFWYRQQPGQSLTLIATANQGSEATYESGFVIDKFPISRPNLTFSTLTVSNMSPEDSSIYLCSVAPQAGANVLTFGAGSRLTVL.